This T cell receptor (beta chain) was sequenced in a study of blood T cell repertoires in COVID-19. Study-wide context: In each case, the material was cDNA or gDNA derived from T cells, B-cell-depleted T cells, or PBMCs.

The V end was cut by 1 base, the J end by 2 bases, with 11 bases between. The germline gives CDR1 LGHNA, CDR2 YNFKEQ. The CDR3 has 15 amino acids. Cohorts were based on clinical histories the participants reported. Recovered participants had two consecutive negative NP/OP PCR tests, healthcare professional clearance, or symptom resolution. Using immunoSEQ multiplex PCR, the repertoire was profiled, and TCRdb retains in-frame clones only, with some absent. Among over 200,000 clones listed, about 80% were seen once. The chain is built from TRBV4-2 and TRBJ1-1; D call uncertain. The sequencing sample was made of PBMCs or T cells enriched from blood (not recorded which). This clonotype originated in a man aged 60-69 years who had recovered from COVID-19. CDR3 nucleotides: TGTGCCAGCAGCCAAGCGGAGCGCACCAACACTGAAGCTTTCTTT. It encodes CASSQAERTNTEAFF.